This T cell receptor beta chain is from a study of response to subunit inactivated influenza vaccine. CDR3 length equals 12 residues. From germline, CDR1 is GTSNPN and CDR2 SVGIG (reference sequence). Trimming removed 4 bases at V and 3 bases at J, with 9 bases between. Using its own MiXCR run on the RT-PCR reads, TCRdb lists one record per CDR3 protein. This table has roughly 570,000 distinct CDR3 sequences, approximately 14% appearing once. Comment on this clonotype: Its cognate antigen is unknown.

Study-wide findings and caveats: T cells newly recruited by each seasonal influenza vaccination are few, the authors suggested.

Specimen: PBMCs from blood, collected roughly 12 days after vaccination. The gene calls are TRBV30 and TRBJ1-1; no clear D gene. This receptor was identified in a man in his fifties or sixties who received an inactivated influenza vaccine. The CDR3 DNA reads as TGTGCCTGGACTCGGACGTACACTGAAGCTTTCTTT. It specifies CAWTRTYTEAFF.